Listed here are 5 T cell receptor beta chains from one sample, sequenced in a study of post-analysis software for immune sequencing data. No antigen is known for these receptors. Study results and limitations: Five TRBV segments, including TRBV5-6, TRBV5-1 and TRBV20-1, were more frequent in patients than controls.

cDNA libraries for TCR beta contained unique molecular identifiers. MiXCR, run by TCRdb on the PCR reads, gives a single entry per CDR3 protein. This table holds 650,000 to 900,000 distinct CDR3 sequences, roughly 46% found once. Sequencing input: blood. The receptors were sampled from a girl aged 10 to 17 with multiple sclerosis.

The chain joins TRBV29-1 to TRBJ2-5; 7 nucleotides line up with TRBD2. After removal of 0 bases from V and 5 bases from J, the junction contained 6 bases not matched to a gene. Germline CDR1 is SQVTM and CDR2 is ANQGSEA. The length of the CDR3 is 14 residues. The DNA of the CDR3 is TGCAGCGTTGAAGAGACTAGCTGGCTCGAGACCCAGTACTTC. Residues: CSVEETSWLETQYF.

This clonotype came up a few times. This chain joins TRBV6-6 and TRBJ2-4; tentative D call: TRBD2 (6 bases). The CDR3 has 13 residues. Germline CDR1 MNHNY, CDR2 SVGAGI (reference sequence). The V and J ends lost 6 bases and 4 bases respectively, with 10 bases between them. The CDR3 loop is CASRTGLKNIQYF. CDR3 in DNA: TGTGCCAGCAGAACAGGACTAAAAAACATTCAGTACTTC.

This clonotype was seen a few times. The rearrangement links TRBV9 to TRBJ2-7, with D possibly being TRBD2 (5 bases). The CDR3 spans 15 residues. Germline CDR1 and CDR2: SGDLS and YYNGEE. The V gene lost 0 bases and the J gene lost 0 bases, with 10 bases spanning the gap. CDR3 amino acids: CASSVAPSHSYEQYF. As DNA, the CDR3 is TGTGCCAGCAGCGTAGCCCCTAGCCACTCCTACGAGCAGTACTTC.

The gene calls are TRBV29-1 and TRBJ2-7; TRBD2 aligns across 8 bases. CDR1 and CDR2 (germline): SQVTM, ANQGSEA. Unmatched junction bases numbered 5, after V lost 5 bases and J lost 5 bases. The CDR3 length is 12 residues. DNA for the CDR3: TGCAGCGTTCGTCGGGGGGGAGACGAGCAGTACTTC. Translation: CSVRRGGDEQYF.

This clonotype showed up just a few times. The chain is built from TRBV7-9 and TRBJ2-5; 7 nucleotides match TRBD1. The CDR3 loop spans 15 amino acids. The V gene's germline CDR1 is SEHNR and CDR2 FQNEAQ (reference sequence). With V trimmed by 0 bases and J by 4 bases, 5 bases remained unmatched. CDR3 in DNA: TGTGCCAGCAGCTTAGCAGGGGGCGCGGGAGAGACCCAGTACTTC. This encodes CASSLAGGAGETQYF.